Shown below are 3 T cell receptor beta chains from a single sample sequenced in a study of blood T cell repertoires in COVID-19. Only in-frame clones appear in the TCRdb table, and some are missing; sequencing was by immunoSEQ multiplex PCR. The sample includes about 75,000 clones, 79% of them seen just once. Sequenced: peripheral blood. These receptors originate from a woman older than 75 with active or convalescent COVID-19.

This clone was picked up a small number of times. The chain combines TRBV30 with TRBJ1-5; TRBD1 matches 8 bases. After removal of 3 bases from V and 6 bases from J, the junction contained 4 bases not matched to a gene. The germline CDR1 and CDR2 sequences are GTSNPN and SVGIG (reference sequence). The CDR3 has 13 residues. The CDR3 here is CAWSHRGSQPQHF. The CDR3 coding sequence is TGTGCCTGGAGCCACAGGGGGAGTCAGCCCCAGCATTTT.

V is TRBV18 and J is TRBJ1-2; D possibly corresponds to TRBD1 (6 bases). V dropped 1 base and J dropped 2 bases, with 14 bases sitting between them. The CDR3 totals 16 residues. The germline gives CDR1 KGHSH, CDR2 LQKENI. The chain's CDR3 is CASSPRDRILNYGYTF. The CDR3 nucleotides read TGTGCCAGCTCACCACGAGACAGGATCCTAAACTATGGCTACACCTTC.

The chain recombines TRBV5-6 with TRBJ2-7; 7 nucleotides agree with TRBD1. The V and J ends lost 2 bases and 2 bases, in that order; junction bases with no gene match: 10. Germline CDR1 and CDR2: SGHDT and YYEEEE. This CDR3 region has 16 residues. Here the CDR3 reads CASSLIDRDRAYEQYF. CDR3 DNA: TGTGCCAGCAGCTTAATTGATCGGGACAGAGCCTACGAGCAGTACTTC.